A selection of T cell receptor beta chains follows, all from one sample in a study of a mutant IDH1 vaccine in newly diagnosed glioma. Data came from immunoSEQ multiplex PCR; TCRdb stores just in-frame clones and leaves some out. The table includes more than 80,000 clones, about four fifths detected once. The input for sequencing was PBMCs, taken from a glioma patient treated with radiotherapy, temozolomide or both. These receptors were taken from a woman aged 45-65 years with glioma. CDR3s include the opening cysteine and the closing phenylalanine or tryptophan. A D gene is named only where the DNA matches it firmly. Where a row states a size, it is once, few, many or the class of an expanded clone; other rows omit it.

TGCGCCAGCAGCTTGGCACCGGACAGGGAAGAGACCCAGTACTTC,CASSLAPDREETQYF,TRBJ2-5,-,TRBD1,TRBV5-1
TGTGCCAGCACCTTGTTACGACAGGGGGCGCGCGGCTACACCTTC,CASTLLRQGARGYTF,TRBJ1-2,-,TRBD1,TRBV7-2
TGTGCCAGCTCACCAAAAACAGGGGGCGCGAACACTGAAGCTTTCTTT,CASSPKTGGANTEAFF,TRBJ1-1,-,TRBD1,TRBV18
TGTGCCAGCAGTTTTCGAGGGGGGCTCACTGAAGCTTTCTTT,CASSFRGGLTEAFF,TRBJ1-1,-,-,TRBV28
TGTGCCAGCAGCCCAGACAGGGTGAACACTGAAGCTTTCTTT,CASSPDRVNTEAFF,TRBJ1-1,-,TRBD1,TRBV6-1
TGTGCCAGCAGCCTCGCTAGCGGGGGGGGCCAAGAGACCCAGTACTTC,CASSLASGGGQETQYF,TRBJ2-5,-,TRBD2,TRBV7-2
TGTGCCTGGTCGGGGGGAGCGGGGTATGATCAGCCCCAGCATTTT,CAWSGGAGYDQPQHF,TRBJ1-5,-,-,TRBV30
TGTGCCAGCACCTCTGGCAGCTATGGCTACACCTTC,CASTSGSYGYTF,TRBJ1-2,-,-,TRBV27
TGTGCCAGTAACCCACGGGGGAGCAATCAGCCCCAGCATTTT,CASNPRGSNQPQHF,TRBJ1-5,few,-,TRBV19
TGTGCCAGCAGCAAGGGACAGGGATACGGCTACACCTTC,CASSKGQGYGYTF,TRBJ1-2,-,TRBD1,TRBV6-4
TGTGCCTGGAGGCGGGACAGGGGCTCCGAGCAGTACTTC,CAWRRDRGSEQYF,TRBJ2-7,-,TRBD1,TRBV30
TGTGCCTGGAGTTTAGACAGGGGCGGTTCATCCCTCCACTTT,CAWSLDRGGSSLHF,TRBJ1-6,-,TRBD1,TRBV30
TGTGCCAGCAGTTTGCACAGGGATAACTATGGCTACACCTTC,CASSLHRDNYGYTF,TRBJ1-2,-,-,TRBV27
TGTGCCAGCAGCTTAGGAGGGACAGGGGAAAACATTCAGTACTTC,CASSLGGTGENIQYF,TRBJ2-4,-,TRBD1,TRBV13
TGTGCCAGTAGTCTCGGACTGTTGGCCGAGCAGTACTTC,CASSLGLLAEQYF,TRBJ2-7,-,-,TRBV19
TGCGCCAGCAGCCCTAGAATGGGGATGAACACTGAAGCTTTCTTT,CASSPRMGMNTEAFF,TRBJ1-1,few,-,TRBV5-1
TGTGCCAGCAGCGGACAGGGGGGCGGTAACACTGAAGCTTTCTTT,CASSGQGGGNTEAFF,TRBJ1-1,-,TRBD1,TRBV2
TGTGCCAGCAGCAAAGCGCGGACAGGCGGCTACGAGCAGTACTTC,CASSKARTGGYEQYF,TRBJ2-7,-,-,TRBV21-1
TGTGCCCCCAAGGACCGCTCCTACGAGCAGTACTTC,CAPKDRSYEQYF,TRBJ2-7,-,-,TRBV15
TGCAGCGTCGTTACTAGCGGGGGGGGGAGCTCCTACAATGAGCAGTTCTTC,CSVVTSGGGSSYNEQFF,TRBJ2-1,-,TRBD2,TRBV29-1
TGTGCCAGCAATACAGGGTACGAGCAGTACTTC,CASNTGYEQYF,TRBJ2-7,-,-,TRBV28
TGCGCCAGCAGCCAAACCGGGACCCAGGGGGCTTTCTTT,CASSQTGTQGAFF,TRBJ1-1,-,-,TRBV4-1